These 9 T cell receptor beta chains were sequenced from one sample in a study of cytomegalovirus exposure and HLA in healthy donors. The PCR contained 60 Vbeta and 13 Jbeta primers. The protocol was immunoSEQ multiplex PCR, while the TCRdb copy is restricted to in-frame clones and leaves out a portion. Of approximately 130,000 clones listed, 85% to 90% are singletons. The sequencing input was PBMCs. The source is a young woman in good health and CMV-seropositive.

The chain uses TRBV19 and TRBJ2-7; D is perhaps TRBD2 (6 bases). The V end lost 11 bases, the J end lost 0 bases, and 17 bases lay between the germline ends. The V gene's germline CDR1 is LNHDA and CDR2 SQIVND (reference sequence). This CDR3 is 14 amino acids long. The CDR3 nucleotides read TGTGCCTCTCGGCGGGGACCGAACTCCTACGAGCAGTACTTC. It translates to CASRRGPNSYEQYF.

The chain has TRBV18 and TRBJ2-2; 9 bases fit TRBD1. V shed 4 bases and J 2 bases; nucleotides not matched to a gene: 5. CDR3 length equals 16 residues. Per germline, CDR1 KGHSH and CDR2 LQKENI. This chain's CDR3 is CASSLRQGENTGELFF. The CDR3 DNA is TGTGCCAGCTCACTACGACAGGGGGAAAACACCGGGGAGCTGTTTTTT.

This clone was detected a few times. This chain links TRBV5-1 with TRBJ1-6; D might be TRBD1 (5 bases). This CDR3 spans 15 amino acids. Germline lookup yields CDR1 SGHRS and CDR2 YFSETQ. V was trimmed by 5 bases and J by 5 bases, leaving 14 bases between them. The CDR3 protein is CASRSLQGDNSPLHF. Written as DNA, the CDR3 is TGCGCCAGCAGATCCCTCCAGGGCGATAATTCACCCCTCCACTTT.

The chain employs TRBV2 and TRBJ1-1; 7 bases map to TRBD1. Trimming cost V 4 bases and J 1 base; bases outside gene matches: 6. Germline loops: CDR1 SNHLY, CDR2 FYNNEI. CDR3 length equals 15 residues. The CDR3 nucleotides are TGTGCCAGCAGTGTGAGGGGGCCCGGGAACACTGAAGCTTTCTTT. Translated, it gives CASSVRGPGNTEAFF. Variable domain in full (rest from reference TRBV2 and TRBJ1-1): EPEVTQTPSHQVTQMGQEVILRCVPISNHLYFYWYRQILGQKVEFLVSFYNNEISEKSEIFDDQFSVERPDGSNFTLKIRSTKLEDSAMYFCASSVRGPGNTEAFFGQGTRLTVV.

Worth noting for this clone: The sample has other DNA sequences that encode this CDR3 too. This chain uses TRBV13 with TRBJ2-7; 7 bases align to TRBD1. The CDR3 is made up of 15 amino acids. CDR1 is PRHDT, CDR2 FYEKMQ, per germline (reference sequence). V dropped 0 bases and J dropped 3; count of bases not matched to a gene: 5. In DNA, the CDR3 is TGTGCCAGCAGCTTAGGTTTAGGGACAGTCTACGAGCAGTACTTC. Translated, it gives CASSLGLGTVYEQYF.

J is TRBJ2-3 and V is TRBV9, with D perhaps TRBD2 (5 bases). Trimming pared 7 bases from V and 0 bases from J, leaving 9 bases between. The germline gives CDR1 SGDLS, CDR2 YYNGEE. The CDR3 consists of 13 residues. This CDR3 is CASQGGSTDTQYF. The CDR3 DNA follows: TGTGCCAGCCAAGGCGGGAGCACAGATACGCAGTATTTT. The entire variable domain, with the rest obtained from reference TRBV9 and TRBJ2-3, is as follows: DSGVTQTPKHLITATGQRVTLRCSPRSGDLSVYWYQQSLDQGLQFLIQYYNGEERAKGNILERFSAQQFPDLHSELNLSSLELGDSALYFCASQGGSTDTQYFGPGTRLTVL.

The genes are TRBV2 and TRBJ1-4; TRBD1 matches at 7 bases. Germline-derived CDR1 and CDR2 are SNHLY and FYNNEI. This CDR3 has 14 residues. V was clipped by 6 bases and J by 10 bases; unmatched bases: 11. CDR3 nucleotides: TGTGCCAGCAGAACCTCAGGGGGACTGGGAAAACTGTTTTTT. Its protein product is CASRTSGGLGKLFF.

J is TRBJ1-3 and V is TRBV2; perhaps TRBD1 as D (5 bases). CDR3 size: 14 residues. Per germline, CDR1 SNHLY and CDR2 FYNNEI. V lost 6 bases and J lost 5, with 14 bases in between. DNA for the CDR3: TGTGCCAGCAGACCCCAGGGTGGGCGAAACACCATATATTTT. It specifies CASRPQGGRNTIYF.

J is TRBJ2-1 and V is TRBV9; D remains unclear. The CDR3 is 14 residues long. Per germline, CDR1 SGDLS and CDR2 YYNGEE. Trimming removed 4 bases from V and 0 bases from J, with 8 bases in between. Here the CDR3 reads CASSITSSYNEQFF. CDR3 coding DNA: TGTGCCAGCAGCATCACGAGCTCCTACAATGAGCAGTTCTTC.